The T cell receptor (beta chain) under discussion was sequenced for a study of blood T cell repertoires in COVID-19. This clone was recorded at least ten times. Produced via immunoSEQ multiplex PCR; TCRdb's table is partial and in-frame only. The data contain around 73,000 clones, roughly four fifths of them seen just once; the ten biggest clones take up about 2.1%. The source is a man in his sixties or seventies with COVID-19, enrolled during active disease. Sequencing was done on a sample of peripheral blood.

The DNA of the CDR3 is TGTGCCATCAGTGGGGCGGGAGCCACCTACAATGAGCAGTTCTTC. It encodes CAISGAGATYNEQFF. The chain joins TRBV10-3 to TRBJ2-1; 7 bases match TRBD2. The length of the CDR3 is 15 residues. The ends lost 4 bases at V and 2 bases at J; junction bases unmatched: 5. Germline assignment: CDR1 ENHRY and CDR2 SYGVKD.